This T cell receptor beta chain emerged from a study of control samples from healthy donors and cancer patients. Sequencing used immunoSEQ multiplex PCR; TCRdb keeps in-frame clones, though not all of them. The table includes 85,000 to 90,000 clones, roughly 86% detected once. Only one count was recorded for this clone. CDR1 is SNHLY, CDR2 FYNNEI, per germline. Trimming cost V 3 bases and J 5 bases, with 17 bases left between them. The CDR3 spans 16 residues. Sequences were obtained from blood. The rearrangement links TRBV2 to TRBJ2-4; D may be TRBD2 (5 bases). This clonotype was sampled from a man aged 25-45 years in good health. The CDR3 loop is CASSDGVSLVQNIQYF. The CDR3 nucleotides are TGTGCCAGCAGTGACGGGGTCTCGCTGGTACAAAACATTCAGTACTTC.